This entry concerns a single TCR beta chain. As yet, its antigen is unknown. The iRepertoire nested amplicon-rescue multiplex PCR amplified TCR alpha and beta CDR3s from RNA. TCRdb re-called the multiplex PCR reads through MiXCR, storing one row per CDR3 protein. The sample lists 150,000 or so distinct CDR3 sequences; approximately 40% were seen once. The CDR3 is made up of 14 amino acids. The germline gives CDR1 MGHRA, CDR2 YSYEKL. V gave up 0 bases and J gave up 8 bases; unmatched junction bases: 2. The data were taken from a study of glioma-infiltrating T cells. Study-level findings and limits: Gliomas, especially low-grade, showed above-expected tissue-blood divergence; non-neoplastic patients showed below.

The chain carries TRBV4-1 and TRBJ2-4; 9 nucleotides line up with TRBD1. The sequencing input was glioma tissue, nonneoplastic brain tissue, or PBMCs (not recorded which). This TCR was sampled from a human donor with low-grade glioma or glioblastoma, undergoing nonglioma brain surgery, or in good health (not recorded which). In nucleotides, the CDR3 is TGCGCCAGCAGCCAAGAAGACAGGGGGGACATTCAGTACTTC. This codes for CASSQEDRGDIQYF.